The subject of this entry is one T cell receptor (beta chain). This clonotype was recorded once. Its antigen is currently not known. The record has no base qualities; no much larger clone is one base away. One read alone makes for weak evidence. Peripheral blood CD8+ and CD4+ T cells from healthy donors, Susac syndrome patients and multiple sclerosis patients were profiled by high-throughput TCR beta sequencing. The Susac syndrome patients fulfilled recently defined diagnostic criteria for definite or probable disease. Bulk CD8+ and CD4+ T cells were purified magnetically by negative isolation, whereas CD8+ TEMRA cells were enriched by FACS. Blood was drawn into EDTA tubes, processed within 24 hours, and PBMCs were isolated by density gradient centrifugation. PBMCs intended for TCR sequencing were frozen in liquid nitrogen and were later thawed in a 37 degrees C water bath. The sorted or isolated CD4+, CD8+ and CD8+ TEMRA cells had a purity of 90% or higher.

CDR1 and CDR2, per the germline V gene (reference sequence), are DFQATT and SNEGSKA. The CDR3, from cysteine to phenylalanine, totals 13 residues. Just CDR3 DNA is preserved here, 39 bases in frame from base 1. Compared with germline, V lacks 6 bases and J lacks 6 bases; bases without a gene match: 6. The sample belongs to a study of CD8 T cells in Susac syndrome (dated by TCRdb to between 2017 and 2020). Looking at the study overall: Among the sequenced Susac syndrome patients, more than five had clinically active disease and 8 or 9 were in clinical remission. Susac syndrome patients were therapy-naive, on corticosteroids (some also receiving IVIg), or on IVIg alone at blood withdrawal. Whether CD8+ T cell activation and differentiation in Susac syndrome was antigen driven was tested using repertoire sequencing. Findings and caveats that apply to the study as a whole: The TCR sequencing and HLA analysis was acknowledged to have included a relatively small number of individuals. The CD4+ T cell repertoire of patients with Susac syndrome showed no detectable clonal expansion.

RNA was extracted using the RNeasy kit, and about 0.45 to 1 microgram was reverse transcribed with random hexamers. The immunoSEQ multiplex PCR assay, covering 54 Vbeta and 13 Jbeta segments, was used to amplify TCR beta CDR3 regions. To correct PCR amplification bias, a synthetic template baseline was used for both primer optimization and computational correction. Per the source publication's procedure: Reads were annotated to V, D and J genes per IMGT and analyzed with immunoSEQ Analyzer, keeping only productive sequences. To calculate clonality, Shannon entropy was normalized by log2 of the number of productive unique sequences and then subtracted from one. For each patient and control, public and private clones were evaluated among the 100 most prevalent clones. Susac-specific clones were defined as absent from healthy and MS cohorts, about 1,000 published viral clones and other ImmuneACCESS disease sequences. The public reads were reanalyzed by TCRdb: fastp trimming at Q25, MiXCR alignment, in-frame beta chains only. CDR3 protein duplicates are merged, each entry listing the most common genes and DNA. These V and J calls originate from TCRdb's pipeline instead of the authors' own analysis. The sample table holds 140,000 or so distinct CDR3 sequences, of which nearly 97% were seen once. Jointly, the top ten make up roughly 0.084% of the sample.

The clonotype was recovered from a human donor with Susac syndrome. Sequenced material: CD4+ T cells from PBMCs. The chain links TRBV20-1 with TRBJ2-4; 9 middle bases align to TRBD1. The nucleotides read TGCAGTGCAAATAGGGACAGGGCAAACATTCAGTACTTC. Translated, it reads CSANRDRANIQYF.